The 16 T cell receptor beta chains below all came from one sample that was sequenced in a study of blood T cell repertoires in COVID-19. Method: immunoSEQ multiplex PCR; TCRdb's copy keeps in-frame clones and lacks some. The table lists around 32,000 clones, 90% of them singletons. Sequenced: peripheral blood. These receptors were obtained from a man in his 70s with active or convalescent COVID-19.

This clone was found once. This chain links TRBV19 with TRBJ2-2; 7 bases agree with TRBD1. The CDR3 is 15 amino acids. After removal of 4 bases from V and 5 bases from J, the junction contained 7 bases not matched to a gene. In germline, CDR1 is LNHDA, CDR2 SQIVND (reference sequence). In nucleotides, the CDR3 is TGTGCCAGTAGTAGACAGGGTAAATTAACCGGGGAGCTGTTTTTT. As protein: CASSRQGKLTGELFF.

In nucleotides, the CDR3 is TGCGCCAGCAGCCAATCTAGCGGGATGTCAGGGCAGTTCTTC. It is translated as CASSQSSGMSGQFF. The chain has TRBV5-1 and TRBJ2-1; TRBD2 aligns across 9 bases. The ends lost 4 bases at V and 12 bases at J; junction bases unmatched: 11. Germline V gene lookup returns CDR1 SGHRS and CDR2 YFSETQ. The CDR3 is 14 amino acids.

The chain has TRBV4-3 and TRBJ1-2; no clear D. The germline gives CDR1 LGHNA, CDR2 YSLEER. The CDR3 length is 15 residues. Trimming stripped 0 bases from V and 8 bases from J, with 16 bases between. CDR3 loop: CASSQETPGLGGYTF. The DNA of the CDR3 is TGCGCCAGCAGCCAAGAAACCCCCGGGTTAGGCGGCTACACCTTC.

The chain carries TRBV2 and TRBJ1-5, with TRBD1 matching over 7 bases. Germline CDR1 is SNHLY and CDR2 is FYNNEI. V lost 6 bases and J lost 4; bases outside the gene matches: 6. The length of the CDR3 is 14 residues. The CDR3 DNA reads as TGTGCCAGCAGAACGGGACAGCCTAATCAGCCCCAGCATTTT. Amino acids: CASRTGQPNQPQHF.

This chain links TRBV2 with TRBJ2-2; TRBD1 might be the D (5 bases). Germline loops: CDR1 SNHLY, CDR2 FYNNEI. There are 15 residues in the CDR3. V was pared by 4 bases and J by 0 bases, with 9 bases between. The CDR3 DNA reads TGTGCCAGCAGTGGTGACAGATCGAACACCGGGGAGCTGTTTTTT. It translates to CASSGDRSNTGELFF.

The rearrangement uses TRBV3-1 (or the pseudogene TRBV3-2) and TRBJ1-5; possibly TRBD1 for D (6 bases). Germline loops: CDR1 LGHDT, CDR2 YNNKEL (reference sequence). This CDR3 is built from 16 residues. V was shortened by 1 base and J by 2 bases, with 12 bases between the two germline ends. CDR3 sequence (DNA): TGTGCCAGCAGCCAAGGAGAACAGGGAGGCAATCAGCCCCAGCATTTT. It translates to CASSQGEQGGNQPQHF.

This chain joins TRBV5-4 and TRBJ2-6, with 7 bases aligning to TRBD2. CDR1 and CDR2 from the germline V gene are SGHNT and YYREEE (reference sequence). The CDR3 spans 18 residues. V trimming: 4 bases; J trimming: 2 bases; junction bases outside the gene matches: 12. CDR3 in DNA: TGTGCCAGCAGCGCCGGGGCGGGACTAACCCCTGGGGCCAACGTCCTGACTTTC. Residues: CASSAGAGLTPGANVLTF. The entire variable domain, with the rest obtained from reference TRBV5-4 and TRBJ2-6, is as follows: ETGVTQSPTHLIKTRGQQVTLRCSSQSGHNTVSWYQQALGQGPQFIFQYYREEENGRGNFPPRFSGLQFPNYSSELNVNALELDDSALYLCASSAGAGLTPGANVLTFGAGSRLTVL.

The chain joins TRBV27 to TRBJ2-7; maybe TRBD2 (5 bases). Germline CDR1 reads MNHEY; CDR2 reads SMNVEV (reference sequence). V gave up 0 bases and J gave up 3 bases, with 12 bases separating them. This CDR3 has 15 amino acids. The CDR3 bases are TGTGCCAGCAGTTTATCGGCGGGTACATTCTACGAGCAGTACTTC. Translation: CASSLSAGTFYEQYF.

The chain couples TRBV9 to TRBJ1-4; D possibly corresponds to TRBD1 (6 bases). This CDR3 comprises 15 residues. V lost 4 bases and J 7 bases, leaving 17 bases between the germline ends. Germline assignment: CDR1 SGDLS and CDR2 YYNGEE. The CDR3 sequence is CASSSPGAQGEKLFF. The CDR3 DNA reads as TGTGCCAGCAGCTCCCCAGGGGCGCAGGGTGAAAAACTGTTTTTT. Full variable domain (remainder filled in from reference TRBV9 and TRBJ1-4): DSGVTQTPKHLITATGQRVTLRCSPRSGDLSVYWYQQSLDQGLQFLIQYYNGEERAKGNILERFSAQQFPDLHSELNLSSLELGDSALYFCASSSPGAQGEKLFFGSGTQLSVL.

In this sample, this clone turned up a few times. V usage is TRBV14 and J usage is TRBJ1-1; weak D call: TRBD1 (5 bases). The CDR3 spans 15 residues. Germline CDR1 and CDR2: SGHDN and FVKESK. V lost 0 bases, J lost 1 base, and 9 bases lay in between. CDR3 residues: CASSQEEGWNTEAFF. DNA for the CDR3: TGTGCCAGCAGCCAAGAGGAGGGGTGGAACACTGAAGCTTTCTTT.

This clone was picked up a small number of times. The chain uses TRBV7-9 and TRBJ1-2; TRBD1 matches 7 bases. The CDR3 has 14 residues. The ends lost 3 bases at V and 8 bases at J; junction bases unmatched: 9. Germline V gene sequence: CDR1 SEHNR, CDR2 FQNEAQ (reference sequence). The CDR3 DNA follows: TGTGCCAGCAGCTTGGAGACGACAGGGAGCGGCTACACCTTC. Amino acid sequence: CASSLETTGSGYTF.

The V gene is TRBV7-9, the J gene TRBJ1-1; 7 bases map to TRBD1. J was trimmed by 1 base and V by 5 bases; bases with no gene match: 10. CDR1 SEHNR and CDR2 FQNEAQ come from the germline V gene (reference sequence). This CDR3 is 16 amino acids long. DNA of the CDR3: TGTGCCAGCAGCACCTACCCGACAGGGACGAACACTGAAGCTTTCTTT. Protein sequence: CASSTYPTGTNTEAFF.

This clone was seen just once. V gene TRBV6-5 combines with J gene TRBJ2-1; TRBD1 agrees at 9 bases. This CDR3 has 16 amino acids. V shed 2 bases, J shed 7 bases, and the junction held 9 bases outside the gene matches. Germline V gene data show CDR1 as MNHEY and CDR2 as SVGAGI. The CDR3 bases are TGTGCCAGCAGTTACCTCGGACAGGGGCAGGGGAATGAGCAGTTCTTC. Protein sequence: CASSYLGQGQGNEQFF.

This clone has a single count. The J gene is TRBJ2-1, the V gene TRBV5-1, with 7 nucleotides matching TRBD1. V was clipped by 2 bases and J by 8 bases; unmatched bases: 7. Germline lookup yields CDR1 SGHRS and CDR2 YFSETQ. CDR3 length: 14 residues. In DNA form, the CDR3 reads TGCGCCAGCAGCTTATCGACAGGGCGATATGAGCAGTTCTTC. Translating gives CASSLSTGRYEQFF.

V gene TRBV15 combines with J gene TRBJ2-7; the D is unclear. Trimming stripped 2 bases from V and 2 bases from J, with 16 bases between. Germline CDR1 reads LNHNV; CDR2 reads YYDKDF (reference sequence). There are 16 residues in the CDR3. The CDR3 is CATSRLPSRATYEQYF. CDR3 DNA sequence: TGTGCCACCAGCAGACTACCAAGCCGAGCGACCTACGAGCAGTACTTC.

The chain has TRBV28 and TRBJ2-2; 9 positions agree with TRBD1. CDR3 length: 16 amino acids. Germline-derived CDR1 and CDR2 are MDHEN and SYDVKM. With V trimmed by 3 bases and J by 4 bases, 6 bases remained unmatched. This chain's CDR3 is CASSFGGQGFTGELFF. CDR3 nucleotides: TGTGCCAGCAGTTTCGGAGGACAGGGGTTCACCGGGGAGCTGTTTTTT.